The 31 T cell receptor beta chains below all came from one sample that was sequenced in a study of vaccination and CD4 T cells after COVID-19. Which antigens these TCRs recognize remains unknown. The study sequenced cultured CD4+ T cell DNA using the Oncomine TCR Beta short-read assay. TCRdb reprocessed the PCR reads via MiXCR and lists one record per CDR3 protein. The sample records about 9,000 distinct CDR3 sequences, 45% to 60% being singletons. Documented treatment: roughly 11-day PBMC culture with coronavirus spike peptide pools or control peptides (ViraFEST assay). CD4+ T-cell collection from the unexposed donor predated the COVID-19 pandemic (2011-2018). Sequencing used CD4+ T cells from blood, cultured in vitro. The receptors derive from a human donor in good health.

This rearrangement joins TRBV7-9 to TRBJ1-2; TRBD1 is a possible D gene (5 bases). V was shortened by 6 bases and J by 8 bases, with 13 bases between the two germline ends. Per the germline V gene, CDR1 is SEHNR and CDR2 is FQNEAQ (reference sequence). The CDR3 sequence is 12 residues long. In DNA, the CDR3 is TGTGCCAGCAGAGTGGGACTGTCCGGCTACACCTTC. It yields the protein CASRVGLSGYTF.

The chain joins TRBV10-1 to TRBJ2-3; the D gene is possibly TRBD1 (6 bases). This CDR3 is 14 amino acids long. V was clipped by 2 bases and J by 2 bases, with 8 bases between them. The germline CDR1 and CDR2 sequences are WNHNN and SYGVQD (reference sequence). CDR3 residues: CASSEGQSTDTQYF. CDR3 DNA sequence: TGCGCCAGCAGTGAGGGACAGTCCACAGATACGCAGTATTTT.

There are a few counts of this clonotype. The CDR3 is CSARDYVGGGNTIYF. The CDR3 nucleotides read TGCAGTGCTAGAGATTACGTGGGGGGAGGAAACACCATATATTTT. This sequence joins TRBV20-1 and TRBJ1-3; D perhaps matches TRBD1 (5 bases). The CDR3 is made up of 15 amino acids. Germline V CDR1 and CDR2: DFQATT, SNEGSKA (reference sequence). Trimming shortened V by 0 bases and J by 4 bases, and 13 bases separated the two germline ends.

This chain uses TRBV9 with TRBJ1-3; D remains ambiguous. Per germline, CDR1 SGDLS and CDR2 YYNGEE. Trimming took 4 bases from V and 0 from J, leaving 5 bases between them. The CDR3 loop spans 13 amino acids. The CDR3 loop is CASSLTSGNTIYF. CDR3 in DNA: TGTGCCAGCAGCCTCACCTCTGGAAACACCATATATTTT.

This rearrangement joins TRBV5-1 to TRBJ2-2; 10 bases map to TRBD2. Germline CDR1 SGHRS, CDR2 YFSETQ. V trimming: 4 bases; J trimming: 6 bases; junction bases outside the gene matches: 12. The CDR3 has 17 residues. In nucleotides, the CDR3 is TGCGCCAGCAGCGACGCTAGCGGGAGTTTCTTCTCCGGGGAGCTGTTTTTT. The encoded protein is CASSDASGSFFSGELFF. The full variable domain, its missing parts supplied by reference TRBV5-1 and TRBJ2-2, is KAGVTQTPRYLIKTRGQQVTLSCSPISGHRSVSWYQQTPGQGLQFLFEYFSETQRNKGNFPGRFSGRQFSNSRSEMNVSTLELGDSALYLCASSDASGSFFSGELFFGEGSRLTVL.

This rearrangement joins TRBV2 to TRBJ1-2, with D perhaps matching TRBD1 (6 bases). Trimming pared 2 bases from V and 4 bases from J, leaving 14 bases between. The V gene's germline CDR1 is SNHLY and CDR2 FYNNEI. The CDR3 contains 15 residues. The DNA of the CDR3 is TGTGCCAGCAGTGAAAGACAGGAAACCATCTATGGCTACACCTTC. Translating gives CASSERQETIYGYTF.

The chain employs TRBV7-2 and TRBJ1-2; D is ambiguous. The V gene's germline CDR1 is SGHTA and CDR2 FQGNSA. Trimming took off 1 base at V and 6 bases at J, with 9 bases between the two ends. The CDR3 is made up of 13 amino acids. CDR3 coding DNA: TGTGCCAGCAGCTTAGGGAGGGCTGATGGCTACACCTTC. Protein product: CASSLGRADGYTF.

This clonotype turned up a few times. CDR3 region: CASSPPLRQGGGYTF. As DNA, the CDR3 is TGTGCCAGCTCACCACCACTGCGCCAGGGCGGTGGCTACACCTTC. The chain recombines TRBV18 with TRBJ1-2; possibly TRBD1 for D (5 bases). The CDR3 is 15 amino acids. CDR1 and CDR2 from the germline V gene are KGHSH and LQKENI. The germline V and J ends were trimmed by 0 bases and 7 bases, with 15 bases remaining between them.

The chain has TRBV24-1 and TRBJ2-5; D ambiguous. V shed 3 bases and J shed 0 bases, with 10 bases lying between them. Germline values: CDR1 KGHDR, CDR2 SFDVKD. This CDR3 spans 15 amino acids. The CDR3 DNA is TGTGCCACCAGTGATGCCCGACGGAACCAAGAGACCCAGTACTTC. Protein: CATSDARRNQETQYF.

The chain combines TRBV10-3 with TRBJ2-2; weak D call: TRBD2 (6 bases). The CDR3 sequence is 14 residues long. The germline CDR1 and CDR2 sequences are ENHRY and SYGVKD. V was cut by 4 bases and J by 7 bases, with 13 bases left in between. Written as DNA, the CDR3 is TGTGCCATCAGTGGGACAAGACTAGGCGGGGAGCTGTTTTTT. It specifies CAISGTRLGGELFF.

The chain combines TRBV4-1 with TRBJ2-2; possible D gene TRBD2, 5 bases. The CDR3 runs 16 residues. Germline loops: CDR1 MGHRA, CDR2 YSYEKL. Trimming took 1 base from V and 5 from J, leaving 14 bases between them. The DNA for the CDR3 is TGCGCCAGCAGCCAAGTCGGCGTCTCGGGGACCGGGGAGCTGTTTTTT. Protein sequence: CASSQVGVSGTGELFF.

The chain is built from TRBV12-3 or TRBV12-4 and TRBJ2-7; 7 bases are shared with TRBD2. V lost 6 bases and J lost 0; bases outside the gene matches: 8. The CDR3 is 15 amino acids. The CDR3 region has the DNA TGTGCCAGCAGCCGCCAAAGCGGGATCTCCTACGAGCAGTACTTC. It encodes CASSRQSGISYEQYF.

V usage is TRBV9 and J usage is TRBJ1-6, with D unclear. Germline CDR1 and CDR2: SGDLS and YYNGEE. This CDR3 is 14 amino acids long. V lost 1 base and J 5 bases, leaving 7 bases between the germline ends. This CDR3 reads CASSVPGNNSPLHF. CDR3 in DNA: TGTGCCAGCAGCGTACCCGGTAATAATTCACCCCTCCACTTT. The entire variable domain, with the rest obtained from reference TRBV9 and TRBJ1-6, is as follows: DSGVTQTPKHLITATGQRVTLRCSPRSGDLSVYWYQQSLDQGLQFLIQYYNGEERAKGNILERFSAQQFPDLHSELNLSSLELGDSALYFCASSVPGNNSPLHFGNGTRLTVT.

This clonotype has just a few counts. The CDR3 reads CSASLDRVGAKNIQYF. As DNA, the CDR3 is TGCAGTGCTAGTCTAGACAGGGTCGGGGCCAAAAACATTCAGTACTTC. J is TRBJ2-4 and V is TRBV20-1, with 7 bases that match TRBD1. The germline V gene encodes CDR1 DFQATT and CDR2 SNEGSKA (reference sequence). The CDR3 length is 16 residues. Trimming took 3 bases from V and 1 from J; bases not matched to a gene: 9.

V and J are TRBV25-1 and TRBJ1-1, with D uncertain. The V and J ends lost 8 bases and 10 bases respectively, with 11 bases between them. Germline CDR1 and CDR2: MGHDK and SYGVNS. CDR3 size: 10 residues. This chain's CDR3 is CASGELGAFF. Written as DNA, the CDR3 is TGTGCCAGCGGAGAACTGGGAGCTTTCTTT.

CDR3 in DNA: TGTGCCAGCAGCAGGACAGTGAAGAGATATGGCTACACCTTC. The encoded protein is CASSRTVKRYGYTF. The chain has TRBV6-2 or TRBV6-3 and TRBJ1-2; weak D call: TRBD1 (6 bases). The germline V gene has CDR1 MNHEY and CDR2 SVGEGT. The CDR3 sequence is 14 residues long. V was cut by 6 bases and J by 5 bases, with 16 bases left in between.

The chain carries TRBV5-4 and TRBJ1-2; tentatively, D is TRBD1 (5 bases). Per the germline V gene, CDR1 is SGHNT and CDR2 is YYREEE (reference sequence). The CDR3 consists of 15 residues. Trimming pared 0 bases from V and 4 bases from J, leaving 13 bases between. The CDR3 protein is CASSLDGASTYGYTF. CDR3 bases: TGTGCCAGCAGCTTGGACGGGGCGTCTACCTATGGCTACACCTTC.

The genes are TRBV2 and TRBJ1-2, with 9 bases identical to TRBD1. The CDR3 is made up of 11 amino acids. V dropped 7 bases and J dropped 10; count of bases not matched to a gene: 4. In germline, CDR1 is SNHLY, CDR2 FYNNEI. As DNA, the CDR3 is TGTGCCAGCATTCGGACAGGGGACTACACCTTC. Its protein product is CASIRTGDYTF.

The J gene is TRBJ1-1, the V gene TRBV19, with 7 bases identical to TRBD1. The CDR3 covers 14 residues. The ends lost 4 bases at V and 6 bases at J; junction bases unmatched: 8. CDR1 is LNHDA, CDR2 SQIVND, per germline (reference sequence). The CDR3 DNA is TGTGCCAGTAGTACTCGACCAGACAGGGCTGAAGCTTTCTTT. It yields the protein CASSTRPDRAEAFF.

This clonotype was counted only a few times. The chain has TRBV28 and TRBJ1-5; D unresolved. Trimming removed 2 bases at V and 2 bases at J, with 10 bases between. CDR1 MDHEN and CDR2 SYDVKM come from the germline V gene. The CDR3 extends over 15 amino acids. CDR3 residues: CASSLSLAGNQPQHF. The CDR3 nucleotides read TGTGCCAGCAGTTTAAGTTTGGCAGGCAATCAGCCCCAGCATTTT.

This clonotype turned up a few times. The CDR3 nucleotides read TGTGCCAGCAGTTACTTGGGAGCTGAAGCTTTCTTT. Residues: CASSYLGAEAFF. The chain carries TRBV6-5 and TRBJ1-1; D gene unclear. This CDR3 is 12 amino acids long. Germline CDR1 is MNHEY and CDR2 is SVGAGI. V was pared by 1 base and J by 6 bases, with 6 bases between.

This sequence joins TRBV11-3 and TRBJ2-7, with 8 bases lining up with TRBD2. The CDR3 consists of 14 residues. The ends lost 5 bases at V and 3 bases at J; junction bases unmatched: 6. The germline CDR1 and CDR2 sequences are SGHNT and YENEEA. The DNA of the CDR3 is TGTGCCAGCAGCCCGGATACTAGCGGCTACGAGCAGTACTTC. Translation gives CASSPDTSGYEQYF.

This clonotype occurred once. The V call is TRBV30, the J call TRBJ1-1; the D is unclear. V lost 2 bases and J 13 bases, leaving 14 bases between the germline ends. The CDR3 extends over 11 amino acids. The V gene's germline CDR1 is GTSNPN and CDR2 SVGIG (reference sequence). Here the CDR3 DNA reads TGTGCCTGGAGTAGCAGCAGTCATCTTTTCTTT. It codes for CAWSSSSHLFF. Together with reference TRBV30 and TRBJ1-1, the CDR3 gives the full variable domain: SQTIHQWPATLVQPVGSPLSLECTVEGTSNPNLYWYRQAAGRGLQLLFYSVGIGQISSEVPQNLSASRPQDRQFILSSKKLLLSDSGFYLCAWSSSSHLFFGQGTRLTVV.

This clonotype was counted a few times. The rearrangement links TRBV2 to TRBJ2-7, with TRBD1 matching 10 bases. The ends lost 7 bases at V and 7 bases at J; junction bases unmatched: 7. CDR3 length: 13 amino acids. The germline V gene encodes CDR1 SNHLY and CDR2 FYNNEI. The CDR3 DNA sequence: TGTGCCAGCAAAAGGACAGGGGGGAGTGAGCAGTACTTC. Amino acid sequence: CASKRTGGSEQYF. The whole variable domain, filled in from reference TRBV2 and TRBJ2-7, reads EPEVTQTPSHQVTQMGQEVILRCVPISNHLYFYWYRQILGQKVEFLVSFYNNEISEKSEIFDDQFSVERPDGSNFTLKIRSTKLEDSAMYFCASKRTGGSEQYFGPGTRLTVT.

The sample holds a few counts of this clonotype. The rearrangement links TRBV6-1 to TRBJ1-2; D possibly corresponds to TRBD1 (6 bases). This CDR3 is built from 14 residues. Germline V lookup: CDR1 MNHNS, CDR2 SASEGT. V was pared by 6 bases and J by 4 bases, with 15 bases between. This CDR3 reads CASRSGQGIYGYTF. CDR3 coding DNA: TGTGCCAGCAGGTCCGGGCAGGGGATCTATGGCTACACCTTC.

This clonotype turned up a few times. The chain carries TRBV18 and TRBJ1-1, with D unclear. The CDR3 extends over 13 amino acids. V lost 2 bases to trimming and J lost 4 bases, with 8 bases between them. CDR1 is KGHSH and CDR2 is LQKENI in the germline V gene. CDR3 in amino acids: CASSPLEGTEAFF. The CDR3 DNA reads as TGTGCCAGCTCACCATTGGAAGGCACTGAAGCTTTCTTT.

The chain couples TRBV7-8 to TRBJ2-7; 10 bases align to TRBD1. The CDR3 has 16 residues. Per the germline V gene, CDR1 is SGHVS and CDR2 is FQNEAQ. V dropped 5 bases and J dropped 3; count of bases not matched to a gene: 10. The CDR3 loop reads CASSVPDRGPSYEQYF. The CDR3 DNA sequence: TGTGCCAGCAGCGTACCTGACAGGGGGCCCAGCTACGAGCAGTACTTC. The full variable domain, rest sourced from reference TRBV7-8 and TRBJ2-7, is GAGVSQSPRYKVAKRGQDVALRCDPISGHVSLFWYQQALGQGPEFLTYFQNEAQLDKSGLPSDRFFAERPEGSVSTLKIQRTQQEDSAVYLCASSVPDRGPSYEQYFGPGTRLTVT.

This clonotype has more than one count but fewer than ten. The gene calls are TRBV15 and TRBJ2-3; no clear D gene. Trimming pared 0 bases from V and 5 bases from J, leaving 12 bases between. Germline CDR1 LNHNV, CDR2 YYDKDF (reference sequence). The CDR3 is made up of 15 amino acids. The CDR3 region is CATSRDVGMGDTQYF. The CDR3 DNA sequence: TGTGCCACCAGCAGAGATGTAGGGATGGGAGATACGCAGTATTTT.

The chain joins TRBV6-2 or TRBV6-3 to TRBJ2-1, with TRBD1 matching over 8 bases. Matching the DNA end better, TRBJ2-5 makes the J call doubtful. Germline V gives CDR1 MNHEY, CDR2 SVGEGT. The CDR3 spans 14 residues. CDR3 loop: CASRTSGGAETQYF. CDR3 in DNA: TGTGCCAGCAGGACTTCAGGGGGCGCGGAGACCCAGTACTTC.

V and J are TRBV5-1 and TRBJ2-5, with 10 positions matching TRBD2. This CDR3 contains 16 residues. Germline assignment: CDR1 SGHRS and CDR2 YFSETQ. The ends lost 4 bases at V and 4 bases at J; junction bases unmatched: 10. As DNA, the CDR3 is TGCGCCAGCAGCCTGGGTCTAGCGGGAGCGGGAGAGACCCAGTACTTC. Its protein is CASSLGLAGAGETQYF.

This clonotype showed up just a few times. The chain has TRBV25-1 and TRBJ1-2, with D possibly being TRBD1 (6 bases). Per germline, CDR1 MGHDK and CDR2 SYGVNS. V was pared by 6 bases and J by 8 bases, with 22 bases between. The CDR3 consists of 15 residues. The CDR3 region is CASRGPGGAPSGYTF. In DNA form, the CDR3 reads TGTGCCAGCAGGGGCCCCGGGGGGGCGCCGAGCGGCTACACCTTC.